Each of the 6 T cell receptor beta chains below was sequenced from the same sample in a study of cytomegalovirus exposure and HLA in healthy donors. 13 Jbeta primers and 60 Vbeta primers were used for the PCR. The assay was immunoSEQ multiplex PCR, and TCRdb's table has in-frame clones only and misses some. Its listing shows approximately 210,000 clones. The specimen was PBMCs. Receptor source: a woman under 40 in good health and CMV-seropositive.

This rearrangement joins TRBV7-9 to TRBJ1-2; TRBD1 aligns across 11 bases. V gave up 6 bases and J gave up 6 bases; unmatched junction bases: 6. The CDR3 is made up of 14 amino acids. Per the germline V gene, CDR1 is SEHNR and CDR2 is FQNEAQ (reference sequence). This CDR3 reads CASSIRDRGNGYTF. For the CDR3, the DNA is TGTGCCAGCAGTATCCGGGACAGGGGGAATGGCTACACCTTC.

The V and J genes are TRBV6-5 and TRBJ1-3, with D possibly being TRBD1 (6 bases). V was cut by 6 bases and J by 1 base, with 13 bases left in between. CDR3 length: 15 amino acids. In germline, CDR1 is MNHEY, CDR2 SVGAGI. In DNA form, the CDR3 reads TGTGCCAGCAGAGTCCCAGGGGATTCTGGAAACACCATATATTTT. It translates to CASRVPGDSGNTIYF.

The chain has TRBV25-1 and TRBJ1-1; D gene uncertain. The V end was cut by 6 bases, the J end by 3 bases, with 11 bases between. Germline loops: CDR1 MGHDK, CDR2 SYGVNS. This CDR3 has 13 amino acids. CDR3: CASRERADTEAFF. In DNA, the CDR3 is TGTGCCAGCAGGGAGAGGGCAGACACTGAAGCTTTCTTT.

The chain is built from TRBV28 and TRBJ2-7; TRBD2 agrees at 15 bases. Unmatched junction bases numbered 9, after V lost 6 bases and J lost 6 bases. Germline V gene sequence: CDR1 MDHEN, CDR2 SYDVKM. The CDR3 is made up of 16 amino acids. The CDR3 region is CASRPGTSGRIREQYF. The CDR3 DNA reads as TGTGCCAGCAGGCCGGGGACTAGCGGGAGGATCCGCGAGCAGTACTTC.

The genes are TRBV4-3 and TRBJ1-3, with 7 bases fitting TRBD1. Trimming removed 4 bases from V and 3 bases from J; junction bases left unmatched: 15. The V gene's germline CDR1 is LGHNA and CDR2 YSLEER. The CDR3 has 18 amino acids. CDR3 bases: TGCGCCAGCAGCCGCCTTGCAAAAGATTGGACAGGTGGAAACACCATATATTTT. Its protein is CASSRLAKDWTGGNTIYF.

CDR3 nucleotide sequence: TGCGCCAGCAGCCAGGGGACCCCGGGACCTGGAAACACCATATATTTT. This gives the protein CASSQGTPGPGNTIYF. The chain recombines TRBV5-1 with TRBJ1-3, with D maybe TRBD1 (6 bases). Germline-derived CDR1 and CDR2 are SGHRS and YFSETQ. The CDR3 is 16 residues long. V lost 4 bases and J lost 2, with 16 bases in between.